This T cell receptor (beta chain) was sequenced for a study of PD-1 blockade in classical Hodgkin lymphoma. Every patient relapsed after autologous stem cell transplantation, and brentuximab vedotin exposure varied. The assay was immunoSEQ multiplex PCR, and TCRdb's table has in-frame clones only and misses some. The table lists tens of thousands of clones, 75% to 90% of them singletons. CDR1 is SNHLY and CDR2 is FYNNEI in the germline V gene. There are 14 residues in the CDR3. V lost 1 base, J lost 4 bases, and 7 bases lay in between. V usage is TRBV2 and J usage is TRBJ2-2; D gene ambiguous. The TCR sequence derives from a human donor with classical Hodgkin lymphoma. This specimen was peripheral blood mononuclear cells (PBMCs), taken at baseline. The CDR3 spells CASSEELSTGELFF. CDR3 DNA sequence: TGTGCCAGCAGTGAAGAACTTAGCACCGGGGAGCTGTTTTTT.